This T cell receptor beta chain stems from a study of response to subunit inactivated influenza vaccine. CDR3 size: 15 residues. Germline CDR1 is SEHNR and CDR2 is FQNEAQ (reference sequence). V was trimmed by 3 bases and J by 4 bases, leaving 15 bases between them. TCRdb reprocessed the RT-PCR reads via MiXCR and lists one record per CDR3 protein. The sample lists some 540,000 distinct CDR3 sequences, roughly 23% seen once, with around 2.8% in the top ten. These data were likewise used in another study, on T cells expressing NK-cell markers. That work adds: cDNA encoding TCR beta was synthesized via 5'RACE template switching incorporating UMIs.

This chain connects TRBV7-9 to TRBJ1-1, with D maybe TRBD1 (5 bases). Material: CD4+ T cells sorted from PBMCs, obtained less than 13 days after vaccination. The source of this sequence is a man aged 50 to 60 who received an inactivated influenza vaccine. The CDR3 region is CASSFVAGKGTEAFF. The CDR3, as DNA: TGTGCCAGCAGCTTTGTGGCAGGGAAGGGCACTGAAGCTTTCTTT. The full variable domain, with the rest looked up from reference TRBV7-9 and TRBJ1-1, is DTGVSQNPRHKITKRGQNVTFRCDPISEHNRLYWYRQTLGQGPEFLTYFQNEAQLEKSRLLSDRFSAERPKGSFSTLEIQRTEQGDSAMYLCASSFVAGKGTEAFFGQGTRLTVV.